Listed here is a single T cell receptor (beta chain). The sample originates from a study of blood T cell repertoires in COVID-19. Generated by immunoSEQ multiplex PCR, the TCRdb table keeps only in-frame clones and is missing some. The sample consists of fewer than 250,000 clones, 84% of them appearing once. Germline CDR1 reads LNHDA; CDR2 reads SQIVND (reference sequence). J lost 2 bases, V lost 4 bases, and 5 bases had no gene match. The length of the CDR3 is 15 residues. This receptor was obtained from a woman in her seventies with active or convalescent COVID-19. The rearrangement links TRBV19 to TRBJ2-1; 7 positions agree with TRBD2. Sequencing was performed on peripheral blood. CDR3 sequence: CASSTSGNPYNEQFF. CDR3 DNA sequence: TGTGCCAGTAGTACCAGCGGGAATCCCTACAATGAGCAGTTCTTC.